The present TCR beta chain was sequenced within a study of cytomegalovirus exposure and HLA in healthy donors. V shed 7 bases and J shed 5 bases, with 23 bases lying between them. This CDR3 is built from 16 residues. The V gene's germline CDR1 is MDHEN and CDR2 SYDVKM. To note about this clone: Its target is not known.

Measured with immunoSEQ multiplex PCR; TCRdb has only the in-frame clones, and not every one. In the table there are approximately 230,000 clones, about 88% of which are singletons. Study observations and caveats: In vitro experiments confirmed that three CMV-associated chains were specific for CMV antigens. Rarity held for most TCR sequences, but there were some public TCRs that occurred in many donors.

The source of this sequence is a man between 18 and 35 years old in good health and CMV-seropositive. The sequenced sample consisted of PBMCs. The chain carries TRBV28 and TRBJ1-1, with D possibly being TRBD1 (5 bases). CDR3: CASTRAFLGGYTEAFF. The DNA for the CDR3 is TGTGCCAGCACTAGGGCCTTTCTCGGGGGGTATACTGAAGCTTTCTTT.